This T cell receptor beta chain originates from a study of blood T cell repertoires in COVID-19. CDR1 SGHKS and CDR2 YYEKEE come from the germline V gene (reference sequence). The CDR3 runs 15 residues. V lost 1 base and J lost 5, with 15 bases in between. TCRdb keeps only in-frame clones here, not all; method: immunoSEQ multiplex PCR. The repertoire holds 180,000 or so clones, with 76% as singletons. The chain has TRBV5-5 and TRBJ1-1, with D perhaps matching TRBD1 (6 bases). The clonotype was recovered from a woman in her forties or fifties with active or convalescent COVID-19. The source material was peripheral blood. The CDR3 DNA is TGTGCCAGCAGCTTGTTATCTTCAGGGGAAACTGAAGCTTTCTTT. Protein: CASSLLSSGETEAFF.